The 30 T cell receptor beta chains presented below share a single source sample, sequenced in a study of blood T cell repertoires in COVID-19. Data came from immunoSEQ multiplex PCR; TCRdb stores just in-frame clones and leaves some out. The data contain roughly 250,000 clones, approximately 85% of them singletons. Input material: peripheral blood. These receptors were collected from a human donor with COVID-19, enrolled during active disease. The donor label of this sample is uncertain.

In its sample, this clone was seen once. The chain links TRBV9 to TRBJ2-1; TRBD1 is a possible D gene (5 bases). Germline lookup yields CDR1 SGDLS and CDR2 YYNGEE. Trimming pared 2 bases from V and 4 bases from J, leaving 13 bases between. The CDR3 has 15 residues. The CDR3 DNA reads TGTGCCAGCAGCGTCCAGACAGAGAAGTACAATGAGCAGTTCTTC. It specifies CASSVQTEKYNEQFF.

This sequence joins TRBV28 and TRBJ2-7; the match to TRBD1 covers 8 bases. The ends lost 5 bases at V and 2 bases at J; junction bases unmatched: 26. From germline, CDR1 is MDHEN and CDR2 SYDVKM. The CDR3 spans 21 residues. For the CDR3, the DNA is TGTGCCAGCAGTCTACAACCAGGAGCAGGGGGCTCAACTTCAACCCCCTACGAGCAGTACTTC. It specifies CASSLQPGAGGSTSTPYEQYF.

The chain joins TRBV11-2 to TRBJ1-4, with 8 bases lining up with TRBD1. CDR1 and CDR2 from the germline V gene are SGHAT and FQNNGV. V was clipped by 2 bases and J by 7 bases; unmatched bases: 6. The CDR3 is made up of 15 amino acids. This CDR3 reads CASSLSPTGGEKLFF. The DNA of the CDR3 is TGTGCCAGCAGCTTATCGCCCACAGGGGGTGAAAAACTGTTTTTT. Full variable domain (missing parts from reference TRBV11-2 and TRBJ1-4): EAGVAQSPRYKIIEKRQSVAFWCNPISGHATLYWYQQILGQGPKLLIQFQNNGVVDDSQLPKDRFSAERLKGVDSTLKIQPAKLEDSAVYLCASSLSPTGGEKLFFGSGTQLSVL.

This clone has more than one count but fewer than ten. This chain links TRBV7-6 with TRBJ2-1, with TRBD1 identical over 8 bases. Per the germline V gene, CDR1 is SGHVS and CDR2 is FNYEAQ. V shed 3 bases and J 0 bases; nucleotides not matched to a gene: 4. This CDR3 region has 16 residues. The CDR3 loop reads CASSFGTGGSYNEQFF. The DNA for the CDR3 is TGTGCCAGCAGCTTTGGTACAGGGGGCTCCTACAATGAGCAGTTCTTC.

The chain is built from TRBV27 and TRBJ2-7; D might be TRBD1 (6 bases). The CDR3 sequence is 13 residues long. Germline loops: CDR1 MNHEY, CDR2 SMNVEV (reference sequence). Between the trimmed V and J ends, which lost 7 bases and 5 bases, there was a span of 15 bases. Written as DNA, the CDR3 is TGTGCCAGCAAAAGAACAGGGACCCACGAGCAGTACTTC. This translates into CASKRTGTHEQYF.

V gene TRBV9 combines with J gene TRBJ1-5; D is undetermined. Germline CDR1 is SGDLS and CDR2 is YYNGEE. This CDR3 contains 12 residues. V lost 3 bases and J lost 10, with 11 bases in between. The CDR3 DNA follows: TGTGCCAGCAGCGCCGACGCAGGTCCCCAGCATTTT. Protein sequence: CASSADAGPQHF.

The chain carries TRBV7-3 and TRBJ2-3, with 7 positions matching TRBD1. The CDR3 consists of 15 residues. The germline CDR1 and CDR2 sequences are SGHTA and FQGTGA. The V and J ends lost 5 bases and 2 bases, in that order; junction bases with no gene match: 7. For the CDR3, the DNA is TGTGCCAGCAGCCAGGGCACAGGGGTCACAGATACGCAGTATTTT. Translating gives CASSQGTGVTDTQYF.

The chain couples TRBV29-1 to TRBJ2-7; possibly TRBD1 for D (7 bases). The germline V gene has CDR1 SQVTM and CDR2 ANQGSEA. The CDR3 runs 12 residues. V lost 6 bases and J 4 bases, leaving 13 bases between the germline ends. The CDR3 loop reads CSVSGGGYEQYF. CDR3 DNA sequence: TGCAGCGTATCAGGGGGAGGATACGAGCAGTACTTC.

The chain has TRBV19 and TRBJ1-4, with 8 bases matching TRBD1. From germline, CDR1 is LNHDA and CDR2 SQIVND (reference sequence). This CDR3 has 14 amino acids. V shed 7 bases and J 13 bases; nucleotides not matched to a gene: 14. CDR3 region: CASTVDRVGGGLFF. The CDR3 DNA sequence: TGTGCCAGTACCGTGGACAGGGTAGGAGGGGGACTGTTTTTT.

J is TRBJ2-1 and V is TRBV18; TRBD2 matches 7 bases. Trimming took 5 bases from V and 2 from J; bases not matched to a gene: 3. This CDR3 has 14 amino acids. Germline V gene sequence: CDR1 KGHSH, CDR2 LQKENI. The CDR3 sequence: CASSARGAYNEQFF. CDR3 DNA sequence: TGTGCCAGCTCAGCCCGGGGGGCCTACAATGAGCAGTTCTTC.

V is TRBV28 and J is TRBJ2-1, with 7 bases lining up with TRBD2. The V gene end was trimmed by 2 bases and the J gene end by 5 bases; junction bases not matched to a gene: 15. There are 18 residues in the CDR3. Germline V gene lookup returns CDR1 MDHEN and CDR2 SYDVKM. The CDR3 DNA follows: TGTGCCAGCAGTTTAACAGCGGGATGGGCCGGGGCTAACAATGAGCAGTTCTTC. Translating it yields CASSLTAGWAGANNEQFF.

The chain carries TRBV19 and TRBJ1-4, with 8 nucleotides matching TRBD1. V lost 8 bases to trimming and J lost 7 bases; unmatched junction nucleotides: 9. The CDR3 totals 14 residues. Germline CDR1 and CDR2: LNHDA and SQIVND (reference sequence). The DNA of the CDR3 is TGTGCCAGTTCTGACAGGGGAAGAACTGAAAAACTGTTTTTT. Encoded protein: CASSDRGRTEKLFF.

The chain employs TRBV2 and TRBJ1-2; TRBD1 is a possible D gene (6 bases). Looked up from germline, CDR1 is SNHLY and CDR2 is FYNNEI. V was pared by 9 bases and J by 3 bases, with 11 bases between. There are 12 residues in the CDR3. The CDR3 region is CASSQGDYGYTF. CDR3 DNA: TGTGCCAGTTCACAGGGAGACTATGGCTACACCTTC.

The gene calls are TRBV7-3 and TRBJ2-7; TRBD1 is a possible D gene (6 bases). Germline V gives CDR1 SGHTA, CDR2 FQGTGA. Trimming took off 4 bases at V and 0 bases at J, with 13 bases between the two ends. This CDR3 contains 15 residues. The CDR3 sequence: CASSSQTGISYEQYF. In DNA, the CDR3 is TGTGCCAGCAGCTCCCAAACAGGGATCTCCTACGAGCAGTACTTC.

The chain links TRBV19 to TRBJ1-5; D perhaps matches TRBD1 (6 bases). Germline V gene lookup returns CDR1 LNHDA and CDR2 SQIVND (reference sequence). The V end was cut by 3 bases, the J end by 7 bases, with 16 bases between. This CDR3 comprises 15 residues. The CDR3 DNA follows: TGTGCCAGTAGTATTCTCAATCAGGGGAACCAGCCCCAGCATTTT. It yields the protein CASSILNQGNQPQHF.

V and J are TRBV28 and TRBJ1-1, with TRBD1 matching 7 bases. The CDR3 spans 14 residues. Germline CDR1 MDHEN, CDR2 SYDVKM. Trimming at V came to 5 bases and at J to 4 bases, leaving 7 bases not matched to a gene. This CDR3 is CASSPVDRVTEAFF. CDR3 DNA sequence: TGTGCCAGCAGTCCCGTCGACAGGGTCACTGAAGCTTTCTTT.

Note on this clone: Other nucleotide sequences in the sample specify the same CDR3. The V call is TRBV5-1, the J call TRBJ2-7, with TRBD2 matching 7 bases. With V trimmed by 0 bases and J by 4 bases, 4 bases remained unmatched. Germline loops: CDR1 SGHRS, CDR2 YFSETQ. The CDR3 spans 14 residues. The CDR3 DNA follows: TGCGCCAGCAGCTTGGAGGGAGGGCCGTACGAGCAGTACTTC. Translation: CASSLEGGPYEQYF. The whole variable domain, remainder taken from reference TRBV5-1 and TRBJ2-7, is KAGVTQTPRYLIKTRGQQVTLSCSPISGHRSVSWYQQTPGQGLQFLFEYFSETQRNKGNFPGRFSGRQFSNSRSEMNVSTLELGDSALYLCASSLEGGPYEQYFGPGTRLTVT.

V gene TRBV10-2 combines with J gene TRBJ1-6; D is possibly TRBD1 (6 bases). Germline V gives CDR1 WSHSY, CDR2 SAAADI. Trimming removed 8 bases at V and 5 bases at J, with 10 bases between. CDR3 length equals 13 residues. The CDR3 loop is CASLRTDNSPLHF. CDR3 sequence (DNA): TGCGCCAGCCTCCGGACAGATAATTCACCCCTCCACTTT.

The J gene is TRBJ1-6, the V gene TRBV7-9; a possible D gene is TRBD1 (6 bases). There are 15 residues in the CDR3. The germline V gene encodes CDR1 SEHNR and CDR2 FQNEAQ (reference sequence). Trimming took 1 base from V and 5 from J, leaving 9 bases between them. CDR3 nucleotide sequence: TGTGCCAGCAGCTTAGGACAGGAGGATAATTCACCCCTCCACTTT. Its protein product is CASSLGQEDNSPLHF.

CDR3 DNA: TGTGCCAGCCCAGGCAGGATGGAAACTGAAGCTTTCTTT. This codes for CASPGRMETEAFF. The V gene is TRBV3-1 (or the pseudogene TRBV3-2), the J gene TRBJ1-1; no firm D call. The CDR3 consists of 13 residues. CDR1 is LGHDT and CDR2 is YNNKEL in the germline V gene (reference sequence). The ends were cut back, 8 bases at V and 5 bases at J, with 15 bases in the middle.

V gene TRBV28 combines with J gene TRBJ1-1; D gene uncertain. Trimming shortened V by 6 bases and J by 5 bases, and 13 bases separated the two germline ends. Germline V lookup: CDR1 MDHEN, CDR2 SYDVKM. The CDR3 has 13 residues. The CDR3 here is CASSLVRTTEAFF. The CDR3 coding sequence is TGTGCCAGCAGCCTCGTACGAACAACTGAAGCTTTCTTT.

The CDR3, as DNA: TGTGCCAGCAGTTTGACAGTCCTGAACACTGAAGCTTTCTTT. Its translation is CASSLTVLNTEAFF. V and J are TRBV2 and TRBJ1-1; a weak D match, TRBD1 (5 bases). From germline, CDR1 is SNHLY and CDR2 FYNNEI. This CDR3 spans 14 amino acids. Trimming cost V 5 bases and J 0 bases, with 10 bases left between them.

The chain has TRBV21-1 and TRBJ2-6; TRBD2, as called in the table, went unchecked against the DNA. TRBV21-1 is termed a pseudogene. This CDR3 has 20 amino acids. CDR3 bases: TGTGCCAGCAGCAAAATGGCACGCAGACTGCACTTCTCTGGGGCCAACGTCCTGACTTTC. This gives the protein CASSKMARRLHFSGANVLTF.

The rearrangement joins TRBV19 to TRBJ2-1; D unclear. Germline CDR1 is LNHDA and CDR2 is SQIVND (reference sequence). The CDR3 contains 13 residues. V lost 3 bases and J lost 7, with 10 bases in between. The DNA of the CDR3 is TGTGCCAGTAGTATGGTACTATCAAATGAGCAGTTCTTC. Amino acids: CASSMVLSNEQFF.

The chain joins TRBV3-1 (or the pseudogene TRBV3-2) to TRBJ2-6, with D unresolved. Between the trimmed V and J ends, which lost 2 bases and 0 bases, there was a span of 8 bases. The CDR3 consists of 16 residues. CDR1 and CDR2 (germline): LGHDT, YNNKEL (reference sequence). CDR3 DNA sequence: TGTGCCAGCAGCCAACCCCCGAGCTCTGGGGCCAACGTCCTGACTTTC. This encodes CASSQPPSSGANVLTF.

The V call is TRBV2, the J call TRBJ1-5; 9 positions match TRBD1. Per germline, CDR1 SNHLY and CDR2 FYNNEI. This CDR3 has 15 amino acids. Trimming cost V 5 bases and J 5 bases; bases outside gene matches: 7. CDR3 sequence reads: CASSKDRGGDQPQHF. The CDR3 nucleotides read TGTGCCAGCAGTAAGGACAGGGGAGGGGATCAGCCCCAGCATTTT.

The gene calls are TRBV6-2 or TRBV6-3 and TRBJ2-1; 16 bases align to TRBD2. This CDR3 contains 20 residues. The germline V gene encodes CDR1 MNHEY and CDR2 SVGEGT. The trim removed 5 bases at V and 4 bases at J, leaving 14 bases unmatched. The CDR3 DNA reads TGTGCCAGCAGTCCCACCGGGACTAGCGGGAGGGCCGCCCAATACAATGAGCAGTTCTTC. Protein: CASSPTGTSGRAAQYNEQFF.

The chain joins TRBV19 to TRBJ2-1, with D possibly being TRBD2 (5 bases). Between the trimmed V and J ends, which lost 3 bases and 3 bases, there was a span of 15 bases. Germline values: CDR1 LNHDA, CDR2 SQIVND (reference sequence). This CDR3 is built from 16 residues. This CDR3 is CASSIGEGWGYNEQFF. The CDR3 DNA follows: TGTGCCAGTAGTATTGGAGAGGGATGGGGCTACAATGAGCAGTTCTTC.

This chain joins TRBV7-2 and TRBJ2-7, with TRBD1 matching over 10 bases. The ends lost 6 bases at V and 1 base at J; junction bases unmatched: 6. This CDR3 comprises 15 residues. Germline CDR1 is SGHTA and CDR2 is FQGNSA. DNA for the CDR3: TGTGCCAGCAGAACGACAGGGGGCGCGTCCTACGAGCAGTACTTC. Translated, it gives CASRTTGGASYEQYF.

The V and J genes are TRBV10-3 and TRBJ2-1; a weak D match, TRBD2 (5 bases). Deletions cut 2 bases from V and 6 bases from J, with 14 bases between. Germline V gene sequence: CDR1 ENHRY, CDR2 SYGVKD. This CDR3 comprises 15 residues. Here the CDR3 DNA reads TGTGCCATCAGTGAGCTTAGCGCGACCACCAATGAGCAGTTCTTC. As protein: CAISELSATTNEQFF.